These 32 T cell receptor beta chains originate from one sample sequenced in a study of T cells in Graves' hyperthyroidism and ophthalmopathy. Amplification targeted TCR beta CDR3 regions from RNA transcripts. Using the HTBI primer set, a first-round RT-PCR was run on the TCR CDR3. Each CDR3 protein gets one entry after TCRdb re-called the multiplex PCR reads with MiXCR. Here the sample spans around 370,000 distinct CDR3 sequences, 15% to 20% being singletons. Sequenced: blood. The source is a man between 18 and 35 years old with Graves' ophthalmopathy.

This clonotype was found many times. This chain links TRBV15 with TRBJ2-2; no firm D call. CDR3 length: 21 amino acids. Trimming took 0 bases from V and 6 from J, leaving 29 bases between them. The germline gives CDR1 LNHNV, CDR2 YYDKDF (reference sequence). CDR3 sequence reads: CATSRDGVLGIVGRRAGELFF. CDR3 bases: TGTGCCACCAGCAGAGACGGAGTGCTTGGTATAGTTGGTCGTCGTGCCGGGGAGCTGTTTTTT.

This clonotype was seen at least ten times. The chain carries TRBV6-1 and TRBJ2-1; D is possibly TRBD2 (6 bases). The CDR3 has 15 amino acids. CDR1 is MNHNS, CDR2 SASEGT, per germline. Deletions cut 6 bases from V and 2 bases from J, with 14 bases between. CDR3 sequence reads: CASSEGGVAYNEQFF. The DNA of the CDR3 is TGTGCCAGCAGCGAGGGCGGGGTCGCCTACAATGAGCAGTTCTTC.

This clonotype was seen at least ten times. V gene TRBV2 combines with J gene TRBJ2-2; 9 bases are shared with TRBD1. Germline V gene sequence: CDR1 SNHLY, CDR2 FYNNEI. After removal of 11 bases from V and 5 bases from J, the junction contained 6 bases not matched to a gene. This CDR3 has 13 residues. The CDR3 is CAGGTGTTGELFF. CDR3 nucleotides: TGTGCCGGGGGGACAGGGACGACCGGGGAGCTGTTTTTT.

This clonotype was counted between two and nine times. V gene TRBV5-1 combines with J gene TRBJ2-2; 8 bases are shared with TRBD2. Germline V CDR1 and CDR2: SGHRS, YFSETQ. The CDR3 runs to 16 residues. Trimming removed 0 bases from V and 5 bases from J; junction bases left unmatched: 6. CDR3 bases: TGCGCCAGCAGCTTGGGCCGGGGGGGCCTTACCGGGGAGCTGTTTTTT. This gives the protein CASSLGRGGLTGELFF.

This clonotype was detected ten times or more. The chain joins TRBV7-2 to TRBJ2-5; D perhaps matches TRBD2 (6 bases). Between the trimmed V and J ends, which lost 4 bases and 5 bases, there was a span of 11 bases. The CDR3 extends over 13 amino acids. Germline V gene data show CDR1 as SGHTA and CDR2 as FQGNSA. The CDR3 bases are TGTGCCAGCAGCTGTTCAGGGAGGGAGACCCAGTACTTC. This encodes CASSCSGRETQYF.

In this sample, this clonotype turned up many times. The chain carries TRBV2 and TRBJ1-5; D remains unclear. With 5 bases removed from V and 6 bases from J, the gap between germline ends came to 8 bases. Germline CDR1 is SNHLY and CDR2 is FYNNEI. There are 12 residues in the CDR3. CDR3 sequence: CASSRITQPQHF. Written as DNA, the CDR3 is TGTGCCAGCAGTCGGATTACTCAGCCCCAGCATTTT.

This clonotype was observed at least ten times. This chain links TRBV18 with TRBJ1-1; D remains unclear. This CDR3 contains 14 residues. The germline gives CDR1 KGHSH, CDR2 LQKENI. Trimming removed 2 bases from V and 1 base from J, with 8 bases in between. In DNA form, the CDR3 reads TGTGCCAGCTCACCATCCGACAAGAACACTGAAGCTTTCTTT. Protein: CASSPSDKNTEAFF.

The rearrangement uses TRBV19 and TRBJ2-1; 10 bases are a match to TRBD1. V gave up 4 bases and J gave up 4 bases; unmatched junction bases: 4. CDR3 length equals 15 residues. The germline V gene encodes CDR1 LNHDA and CDR2 SQIVND (reference sequence). The CDR3 DNA reads as TGTGCCAGTAGTACGCCGGGACAGGGGTACAATGAGCAGTTCTTC. It translates to CASSTPGQGYNEQFF.

The rearrangement links TRBV4-1 to TRBJ2-1, with 12 bases aligning to TRBD1. Germline loops: CDR1 MGHRA, CDR2 YSYEKL. V lost 8 bases, J lost 9 bases, and 2 bases stayed unmatched. The length of the CDR3 is 12 residues. The CDR3 DNA sequence: TGCGCCAGCGGGACAGGGGGCATTGAGCAGTTCTTC. Residues: CASGTGGIEQFF.

This clonotype was counted many times. The J gene is TRBJ2-1, the V gene TRBV7-3; D is perhaps TRBD1 or TRBD2 (5 bases each). In germline, CDR1 is SGHTA, CDR2 FQGTGA. The germline V and J ends were trimmed by 4 bases and 2 bases, with 9 bases remaining between them. This CDR3 comprises 14 residues. The CDR3 protein is CASSSRDPYNEQFF. CDR3 nucleotide sequence: TGTGCCAGCAGCTCTCGGGACCCCTACAATGAGCAGTTCTTC.

The V and J genes are TRBV6-1 and TRBJ1-2, with TRBD1 matching over 7 bases. The germline V gene encodes CDR1 MNHNS and CDR2 SASEGT. The CDR3 is 13 residues long. With V trimmed by 11 bases and J by 2 bases, 8 bases remained unmatched. Written as DNA, the CDR3 is TGTGCCGGGGGGACAGAAATGAACTATGGCTACACCTTC. This encodes CAGGTEMNYGYTF.

In this sample, this clonotype turned up many times. The chain employs TRBV7-2 and TRBJ2-5; no firm D call. CDR1 and CDR2 (germline): SGHTA, FQGNSA. V was pared by 5 bases and J by 2 bases, with 15 bases between. The CDR3 length is 15 residues. The CDR3 protein is CASSPGGWAQETQYF. Written as DNA, the CDR3 is TGTGCCAGCAGCCCCGGCGGCTGGGCACAAGAGACCCAGTACTTC.

The rearrangement links TRBV18 to TRBJ1-6; tentative D call: TRBD1 (6 bases). Trimming removed 2 bases at V and 8 bases at J, with 19 bases between. This CDR3 is 17 amino acids long. Germline CDR1 and CDR2: KGHSH and LQKENI. Here the CDR3 DNA reads TGTGCCAGCTCACCAACCCTCCTCAGGGGCTCGGATTCACCCCTCCACTTT. This sequence encodes CASSPTLLRGSDSPLHF.

This clonotype showed up many times. The chain joins TRBV6-2 or TRBV6-3 to TRBJ2-1; maybe TRBD2 (6 bases). The V end lost 0 bases, the J end lost 3 bases, and 12 bases lay between the germline ends. CDR3 length: 16 residues. Germline V gives CDR1 MNHEY, CDR2 SVGEGT. The CDR3 DNA is TGTGCCAGCAGTTACTCGGCCGGGGGAGTCTACAATGAGCAGTTCTTC. Translating gives CASSYSAGGVYNEQFF.

The chain couples TRBV5-8 to TRBJ1-5; D is perhaps TRBD1 (5 bases). CDR3 length: 15 residues. Germline assignment: CDR1 SGHTS and CDR2 YDEGEE. V lost 4 bases, J lost 7 bases, and 18 bases lay in between. CDR3 loop: CASSRVRGKGQPQHF. CDR3 coding DNA: TGTGCCAGCAGCCGGGTGAGGGGTAAAGGCCAGCCCCAGCATTTT.

This clonotype was counted at least ten times. The rearrangement joins TRBV2 to TRBJ2-7; D might be TRBD1 (5 bases). The germline CDR1 and CDR2 sequences are SNHLY and FYNNEI. Trimming removed 0 bases from V and 9 bases from J, with 12 bases in between. The CDR3 covers 13 residues. CDR3 nucleotides: TGTGCCAGCAGTGAAGCGGGCAGGCAGGGGCAGTACTTC. Translation: CASSEAGRQGQYF.

This clonotype was recorded at least ten times. The genes are TRBV18 and TRBJ1-5; D unresolved. This CDR3 is 13 amino acids long. Per germline, CDR1 KGHSH and CDR2 LQKENI. Deletions cut 1 base from V and 6 bases from J, with 7 bases between. CDR3 DNA sequence: TGTGCCAGCTCACCACAGGAACGTCAGCCCCAGCATTTT. Translation gives CASSPQERQPQHF.

This clonotype came up a few times. The rearrangement links TRBV9 to TRBJ2-7, with TRBD1 identical over 10 bases. Germline V gives CDR1 SGDLS, CDR2 YYNGEE. The CDR3 has 17 residues. The ends lost 4 bases at V and 0 bases at J; junction bases unmatched: 10. CDR3 protein: CASSPTGTGVGSYEQYF. The CDR3 nucleotides are TGTGCCAGCAGCCCAACTGGGACAGGGGTAGGCTCCTACGAGCAGTACTTC.

This clonotype has just a few counts. The CDR3 region is CASSMTGQGDEKLFF. In DNA form, the CDR3 reads TGTGCCAGCAGCATGACAGGTCAGGGTGATGAAAAACTGTTTTTT. The chain uses TRBV5-5 and TRBJ1-4; a weak D match, TRBD1 (6 bases). V lost 4 bases, J lost 6 bases, and 16 bases lay in between. Germline CDR1 reads SGHKS; CDR2 reads YYEKEE (reference sequence). The CDR3 is 15 amino acids.

The chain has TRBV5-1 and TRBJ1-1; D remains unclear. Trimming took 4 bases from V and 1 from J, leaving 11 bases between them. The CDR3 sequence is 14 residues long. Germline V CDR1 and CDR2: SGHRS, YFSETQ. CDR3 region: CASSLELPNTEAFF. As DNA, the CDR3 is TGCGCCAGCAGCCTAGAACTGCCGAACACTGAAGCTTTCTTT.

In its sample, this clonotype was seen many times. V is TRBV6-1 and J is TRBJ2-7, with TRBD2 identical over 7 bases. The CDR3 runs to 14 residues. In germline, CDR1 is MNHNS, CDR2 SASEGT. J lost 3 bases, V lost 4 bases, and 6 bases had no gene match. The CDR3 loop reads CASSVVAGDYEQYF. Written as DNA, the CDR3 is TGTGCCAGCAGTGTTGTTGCGGGGGACTACGAGCAGTACTTC.

V is TRBV27 and J is TRBJ2-3; TRBD2 agrees at 8 bases. Germline V gene sequence: CDR1 MNHEY, CDR2 SMNVEV (reference sequence). The CDR3 has 19 amino acids. The junction had 17 bases not matched to a gene; V was cut back by 1 base and J by 5 bases. The CDR3 bases are TGTGCCAGCAGTTTATTCCCGCCTCTTAGCGGGGAGGAGGGAGATACGCAGTATTTT. Protein product: CASSLFPPLSGEEGDTQYF.

This clonotype was seen repeatedly, ten times or more. The V call is TRBV5-1, the J call TRBJ2-3; TRBD2 aligns across 10 bases. V lost 2 bases, J lost 2 bases, and 5 bases stayed unmatched. The CDR3 contains 16 residues. In germline, CDR1 is SGHRS, CDR2 YFSETQ. CDR3 amino acids: CASSFGSGGATDTQYF. As DNA, the CDR3 is TGCGCCAGCAGCTTCGGAAGCGGGGGGGCCACAGATACGCAGTATTTT.

This clonotype has ten or more counts. The chain carries TRBV12-3 or TRBV12-4 and TRBJ2-1; D is perhaps TRBD1 or TRBD2 (6 bases each). The CDR3 length is 15 residues. Between the trimmed V and J ends, which lost 1 base and 7 bases, there was a span of 14 bases. CDR3 sequence (DNA): TGTGCCAGCAGTTTAGGGGCAGGGGCGGGAAATGAGCAGTTCTTC. Its translation is CASSLGAGAGNEQFF.

This clonotype was detected only a few times. V gene TRBV7-9 combines with J gene TRBJ1-5; no firm D call. The V gene lost 0 bases and the J gene lost 6 bases, with 12 bases spanning the gap. Germline loops: CDR1 SEHNR, CDR2 FQNEAQ (reference sequence). CDR3 size: 15 residues. CDR3 bases: TGTGCCAGCAGCTTAGCGAGTAAGGAAGGTCAGCCCCAGCATTTT. This codes for CASSLASKEGQPQHF.

This clonotype was detected ten times or more. V usage is TRBV28 and J usage is TRBJ2-7; tentative D call: TRBD1 (6 bases). Germline V lookup: CDR1 MDHEN, CDR2 SYDVKM. V lost 5 bases and J lost 1, with 15 bases in between. This CDR3 contains 15 residues. CDR3 region: CASSQAQGRSYEQYF. As DNA, the CDR3 is TGTGCCAGCAGTCAAGCCCAGGGGCGGTCCTACGAGCAGTACTTC.

Note on this clonotype: A much larger clonotype is one base distant, so this may be a read error. The rearrangement links TRBV12-3 or TRBV12-4 to TRBJ2-1; tentatively, D is TRBD1 (5 bases). This CDR3 is built from 15 residues. The CDR3: CTSSLSGNHYNEQFF. The CDR3 nucleotides read TGTACCAGCAGTTTATCAGGGAACCACTACAATGAGCAGTTCTTC.

To note about this clonotype: A much larger clone lies a single base off, so this may be a read error. This sequence joins TRBV2 and TRBJ1-1, with D possibly being TRBD1 (5 bases). Per the germline V gene, CDR1 is SNHLY and CDR2 is FYNNEI. CDR3 length: 13 amino acids. This chain's CDR3 is CAHRTQMNTEASF. Here the CDR3 DNA reads TGTGCCCACCGGACACAAATGAACACTGAAGCTTCCTTT.

V gene TRBV12-3 or TRBV12-4 combines with J gene TRBJ2-7; 7 bases line up with TRBD1. The CDR3 has 13 amino acids. With 5 bases clipped from V and 2 bases from J, the junction kept 3 bases outside the gene matches. CDR3 sequence (DNA): TGTGCCAGCAGTAAACAGGGGCCCTACGAGCAGTACTTC. This translates into CASSKQGPYEQYF.

This clonotype was found many times. This chain connects TRBV28 to TRBJ2-7, with TRBD2 matching 10 bases. The length of the CDR3 is 14 residues. V lost 5 bases and J lost 0; bases outside the gene matches: 1. Germline V gene sequence: CDR1 MDHEN, CDR2 SYDVKM. This CDR3 is CASSASGSSYEQYF. In DNA form, the CDR3 reads TGTGCCAGCAGTGCTAGCGGGAGCTCCTACGAGCAGTACTTC.

This clonotype was detected only a few times. The chain has TRBV6-1 and TRBJ2-7; TRBD1 agrees at 7 bases. V gave up 5 bases and J gave up 3 bases; unmatched junction bases: 7. This CDR3 has 14 residues. Per the germline V gene, CDR1 is MNHNS and CDR2 is SASEGT. As DNA, the CDR3 is TGTGCCAGCAGTCCGGGGACAGCCGGCTACGAGCAGTACTTC. This gives the protein CASSPGTAGYEQYF.

The table lists this clonotype with many counts. This chain links TRBV28 with TRBJ1-2, with TRBD1 matching over 10 bases. The CDR3 consists of 15 residues. CDR1 and CDR2 from the germline V gene are MDHEN and SYDVKM. Unmatched junction bases numbered 8, after V lost 6 bases and J lost 4 bases. The CDR3 spells CASSPSGQGFYGYTF. DNA of the CDR3: TGTGCCAGCAGCCCGTCGGGACAGGGGTTCTATGGCTACACCTTC.